This T cell receptor beta chain is from a study of CD8 T cells in Susac syndrome. CDR3 length: 13 residues. The germline V gene has CDR1 SGHTA and CDR2 FQGNSA. With 5 bases removed from V and 9 bases from J, the gap between germline ends came to 14 bases. After extraction with the RNeasy kit, roughly 0.5 to 1 ug of the RNA was reverse transcribed using random hexamers. TCR beta CDR3 was amplified by immunoSEQ covering 54 Vbeta and 13 Jbeta. TCRdb re-called the immunoSEQ multiplex PCR reads with MiXCR, one entry per CDR3 protein. The sample contains around 170,000 distinct CDR3 sequences, 94% of which appear only once. Definite or probable Susac syndrome was diagnosed using recently defined diagnostic criteria. While CD8+ and CD4+ T cells were isolated negatively, TEMRA cells were enriched by FACS.

Sequencing input: CD4+ T cells from PBMCs. The clonotype comes from a human donor with Susac syndrome. This chain links TRBV7-2 with TRBJ2-1, with D possibly called TRBD1 or TRBD2 (5 bases each). For the CDR3, the DNA is TGTGCCAGCAGCCGGGACCGATTAGGTGAGCAGTTCTTC. Protein: CASSRDRLGEQFF.